A selection of T cell receptor beta chains follows, all from one sample in a study of shared clonotypes between healthy human individuals. This table comes from immunoSEQ multiplex PCR, and its TCRdb copy is limited to in-frame clones, with some not included. The repertoire has more than 550,000 clones, around 92% of them found once; the top ten carry approximately 24%. Sequencing was performed on naive CD8+ T cells sorted from blood. All receptors derive from a man aged 25-45 years in good health. CDR3s include the opening cysteine and the closing phenylalanine or tryptophan. D genes are given only for firm matches. Some rows have no size entry. The others give once, few or many, or a class for an expanded clone.

>TRBV5-4|TRBD2|.|TRBJ2-1|15
CASSPRGGSSNEQFF
TGTGCCAGCAGCCCCCGGGGGGGGTCTTCGAATGAGCAGTTCTTC
>TRBV6-5|.|.|TRBJ2-7|11
CATGAPYEQYF
TGTGCCACCGGGGCGCCGTACGAGCAGTACTTC
>TRBV6-6|.|.|TRBJ2-1|16
CASSPNAGSSYNEQFF
TGTGCCAGCTCCCCCAACGCGGGAAGCTCCTACAATGAGCAGTTCTTC
>TRBV7-3|.|.|TRBJ2-7|15
CASSLSPSAHYEQYF
TGTGCCAGCAGCTTAAGTCCTAGCGCCCACTACGAGCAGTACTTC
>TRBV27|.|.|TRBJ2-6|16
CASSLWSTSGANVLTF
TGTGCCAGCAGTTTATGGAGCACCTCTGGGGCCAACGTCCTGACTTTC
>TRBV6-5|.|.|TRBJ2-7|13
CASNRARVYEQYF
TGTGCCAGCAACCGGGCTCGGGTCTACGAGCAGTACTTC
>TRBV4-3|.|.|TRBJ2-1|18
CASSQTFRALSSYNEQFF
TGCGCCAGCAGCCAAACTTTTCGAGCCCTAAGCTCCTACAATGAGCAGTTCTTC
>TRBV5-1|.|.|TRBJ1-1|14
CASNAGQLNTEAFF
TGCGCCAGCAACGCGGGGCAATTGAACACTGAAGCTTTCTTT
>TRBV4-3|TRBD2|.|TRBJ2-1|17
CASSQVAPGGPYNEQFF
TGCGCCAGCAGCCAAGTTGCCCCGGGAGGTCCCTACAATGAGCAGTTCTTC
>TRBV5-1|.|.|TRBJ1-5|19
CASSLAPQNTGTSNQPQHF
TGCGCCAGCAGCTTGGCCCCACAAAACACAGGTACAAGCAATCAGCCCCAGCATTTT
>TRBV6-6|.|.|TRBJ2-7|12
CATQGKPYEQYF
TGTGCCACTCAGGGGAAACCCTACGAGCAGTACTTC
>TRBV11-2|.|.|TRBJ2-2|15
CASSWGGTGGGELFF
TGTGCCAGCAGCTGGGGGGGCACAGGCGGCGGGGAGCTGTTTTTT
>TRBV7-2|.|.|TRBJ2-5|16
CASSLGEGLLQETQYF
TGTGCCAGCAGCTTAGGAGAGGGACTGCTACAAGAGACCCAGTACTTC
>TRBV5-1|TRBD2|.|TRBJ2-5|19
CASSLDPIKGLAEQETQYF
TGCGCCAGCAGCTTGGATCCGATCAAAGGACTAGCAGAACAAGAGACCCAGTACTTC
>TRBV18|TRBD1|.|TRBJ1-3|15
CASSQTGDPRNTIYF
TGTGCCAGCTCACAAACAGGGGATCCGAGAAACACCATATATTTT
>TRBV6-5|TRBD2|.|TRBJ2-1|15
CASSFEREGWDEQFF
TGTGCCAGCAGTTTCGAGCGGGAGGGTTGGGATGAGCAGTTCTTC
>TRBV6-6|TRBD2|.|TRBJ2-1|14
CATLGRDSYNEQFF
TGTGCCACCCTCGGGAGGGACTCCTACAATGAGCAGTTCTTC
>TRBV7-9|.|.|TRBJ1-4|14
CASSWTYRDEKLFF
TGTGCCAGCAGCTGGACCTACCGGGATGAAAAACTGTTTTTT
>TRBV27|.|.|TRBJ1-5|16
CASSYGTGGINQPQHF
TGTGCCAGCAGTTACGGGACCGGGGGGATCAATCAGCCCCAGCATTTT
>TRBV19|.|.|TRBJ2-1|16
CASGRRQDLSYNEQFF
TGTGCCAGTGGGAGACGACAGGACCTCTCCTACAATGAGCAGTTCTTC
>TRBV27|.|once|TRBJ1-5|16
CASSLLVPTGNQPQHF
TGTGCCAGCAGTTTACTGGTGCCGACGGGCAATCAGCCCCAGCATTTT
>TRBV29-1|TRBD2|.|TRBJ2-7|13
CSVELAGEGEQYF
TGCAGCGTTGAGCTCGCGGGAGAGGGAGAGCAGTACTTC
>TRBV30|.|.|TRBJ1-1|13
CAWGDGMNTEAFF
TGTGCCTGGGGTGACGGAATGAACACTGAAGCTTTCTTT
>TRBV28|.|.|TRBJ2-5|15
CASSSYSGVQETQYF
TGTGCCAGCAGTTCCTACAGTGGGGTTCAAGAGACCCAGTACTTC
>TRBV27|TRBD2|.|TRBJ2-1|15
CASSPRKMRENEQFF
TGTGCCAGCAGTCCAAGGAAAATGCGGGAGAATGAGCAGTTCTTC
>TRBV29-1|.|.|TRBJ1-1|15
CSVEDLGTQGTEAFF
TGCAGCGTTGAAGATCTGGGGACGCAGGGGACTGAAGCTTTCTTT
>TRBV2|.|.|TRBJ2-6|16
CASSGWARRGANVLTF
TGTGCCAGCAGTGGTTGGGCGCGGAGAGGGGCCAACGTCCTGACTTTC
>TRBV19|.|.|TRBJ2-3|14
CASRDTGTTDTQYF
TGTGCCAGTAGGGACACGGGTACCACAGATACGCAGTATTTT
>TRBV5-1|.|.|TRBJ2-1|15
CASSLGSAPYNEQFF
TGCGCCAGCAGCTTGGGCAGCGCACCATACAATGAGCAGTTCTTC
>TRBV10-3|TRBD2|.|TRBJ2-3|15
CAISGLAGGTDTQYF
TGTGCCATCAGCGGACTAGCGGGAGGGACAGATACGCAGTATTTT
>TRBV29-1|.|.|TRBJ2-2|16
CSVEDPSAVNTGELFF
TGCAGCGTTGAAGATCCTTCCGCGGTCAACACCGGGGAGCTGTTTTTT
>TRBV4-3|.|.|TRBJ1-1|14
CASSQEGLWTEAFF
TGCGCCAGCAGCCAAGAGGGGCTATGGACTGAAGCTTTCTTT
>TRBV18|.|.|TRBJ2-7|14
CASSHASGLDEQYF
TGTGCCAGCTCACATGCTTCGGGATTGGACGAGCAGTACTTC
>TRBV29-1|.|.|TRBJ2-7|15
CSVEVYDLSSYEQYF
TGCAGCGTTGAAGTATATGACCTGAGCTCCTACGAGCAGTACTTC
>TRBV21-1|.|.|TRBJ2-1|21
CASSAERGLAGGNGIYNEQFF
TGTGCCAGCAGCGCTGAAAGGGGACTAGCGGGAGGGAATGGGATTTACAATGAGCAGTTCTTC
>TRBV18|TRBD1|.|TRBJ2-7|14
CASSPGTGPYEQYF
TGTGCCAGCTCACCGGGGACAGGGCCCTACGAGCAGTACTTC
>TRBV6-5|.|.|TRBJ2-1|12
CATRGGYNEQFF
TGTGCCACCAGGGGGGGCTACAATGAGCAGTTCTTC
>TRBV6-6|TRBD1|.|TRBJ2-7|14
CASSSLTGDHEQYF
TGTGCCAGCAGTTCCCTAACAGGGGATCACGAGCAGTACTTC
>TRBV27|.|.|TRBJ1-2|11
CASSAGSGYTF
TGTGCCAGCAGTGCAGGGTCTGGCTACACCTTC
>TRBV19|.|.|TRBJ2-7|15
CASSIGTGYTYEQYF
TGTGCCAGTAGTATAGGAACAGGGTATACCTACGAGCAGTACTTC
>TRBV29-1|TRBD1|.|TRBJ2-7|16
CSVEDSRTGDTYEQYF
TGCAGCGTTGAAGATAGTAGGACAGGGGACACCTACGAGCAGTACTTC
>TRBV6-5|.|.|TRBJ2-7|15
CASSYHASNSDEQYF
TGTGCCAGCAGTTACCACGCTAGTAATTCGGACGAGCAGTACTTC
>TRBV7-9|.|.|TRBJ1-2|11
CASSYRDGYTF
TGTGCCAGCAGCTACCGGGATGGCTACACCTTC
>TRBV7-6|.|.|TRBJ1-1|15
CASSLGAGTNTEAFF
TGTGCCAGCAGCTTAGGGGCCGGTACGAACACTGAAGCTTTCTTT
>TRBV5-1|.|once|TRBJ2-5|14
CASSHLGGQETQYF
TGCGCCAGCAGCCACTTGGGGGGACAAGAGACCCAGTACTTC
>TRBV28|.|.|TRBJ2-7|14
CASSAQLATYEQYF
TGTGCCAGCAGTGCACAGTTAGCGACCTACGAGCAGTACTTC
>TRBV4-1|TRBD2|.|TRBJ2-3|16
CASSQGRGGPTDTQYF
TGCGCCAGCAGCCAGGGGAGGGGAGGGCCTACAGATACGCAGTATTTT
>TRBV29-1|.|.|TRBJ2-7|13
CSVHGPSSYEQYF
TGCAGCGTCCACGGACCGAGCTCCTACGAGCAGTACTTC
>TRBV27|TRBD2|.|TRBJ2-7|15
CASRRTSGSSYEQYF
TGTGCCAGCAGGCGGACTAGCGGAAGCTCCTACGAGCAGTACTTC
>TRBV27|TRBD2|once|TRBJ2-1|15
CASRRLAGAFNEQFF
TGTGCCAGCAGGAGACTAGCGGGAGCGTTTAATGAGCAGTTCTTC
>TRBV4-1|TRBD2|.|TRBJ2-1|17
CASSLSSGASSYNEQFF
TGCGCCAGCAGCCTCTCTAGCGGGGCGAGCTCCTACAATGAGCAGTTCTTC
>TRBV23-1|TRBD2|.|TRBJ2-1|18
CASSHNGLAGGNYNEQFF
TGCGCCAGCAGTCATAATGGACTAGCGGGAGGGAACTACAATGAGCAGTTCTTC